This TCR beta chain was recovered during a study of T-cell memory formation after mild COVID-19. Study in general: There were largely donor-specific TCR clusters.

Each CDR3 protein gets one entry after TCRdb re-called the 5' RACE reads with MiXCR. The table includes fewer than 250,000 distinct CDR3 sequences, approximately 15% detected once. The germline V gene has CDR1 LGHDT and CDR2 YNNKEL (reference sequence). The J segment lost 3 bases and the V segment lost 1 base, leaving 2 bases of the junction unmatched. The CDR3 is 15 amino acids. Specimen: PBMCs or a T cell subset sorted from them (not recorded which). The chain links TRBV3-1 to TRBJ2-2, with TRBD2 identical over 7 bases. This receptor was identified in an adult woman who had mild COVID-19 (a few samples of this study predate the infection). Cell type and time point are not known. The CDR3 DNA reads TGTGCCAGCAGCCAAGTGCGGGGGTACACCGGGGAGCTGTTTTTT. It encodes CASSQVRGYTGELFF.